The 21 T cell receptor beta chains presented below share a single source sample, sequenced in a study of T cell responses to AZD1222 COVID-19 vaccine (dated by TCRdb to 2020 to 2023). The time point label for this specimen denotes: baseline before first vaccination. Library generation was performed with the immunoSEQ multiplex PCR assay. TCRdb's version of the immuneACCESS table is confined to in-frame rearrangements and falls short of the full clone set. An unresolved V gene accounts for under half of the shortfall where checked; the remainder is of unknown origin. This sample lists more than 80,000 clones; around 86% were detected once. The biggest ten clones account for about 10% of the sample. The specimen comprised peripheral blood, sampled on day 0 of AZD1222 vaccination. These receptors all come from an adult in good health.

V is TRBV7-9 and J is TRBJ2-2, with D possibly being TRBD2 (5 bases). The germline gives CDR1 SEHNR, CDR2 FQNEAQ (reference sequence). V was cut by 5 bases and J by 6 bases, with 10 bases left in between. The CDR3 is 13 amino acids. The CDR3 DNA is TGTGCCAGCAGCAACACTAGATCCGGGGAGCTGTTTTTT. It encodes CASSNTRSGELFF.

The genes are TRBV28 and TRBJ2-1, with 10 bases identical to TRBD2. The CDR3 is 15 residues long. V was clipped by 6 bases and J by 5 bases; unmatched bases: 7. Germline values: CDR1 MDHEN, CDR2 SYDVKM. Written as DNA, the CDR3 is TGTGCCAGCAGCACCCGAGCGGGAGGGAACAATGAGCAGTTCTTC. Translated: CASSTRAGGNNEQFF.

The rearrangement uses TRBV9 and TRBJ2-1; D is perhaps TRBD1 (6 bases). Germline V lookup: CDR1 SGDLS, CDR2 YYNGEE. V shed 4 bases and J shed 0 bases, with 11 bases lying between them. CDR3 length: 15 residues. CDR3 in amino acids: CASSLDRASYNEQFF. The CDR3 coding sequence is TGTGCCAGCAGCCTGGACAGAGCCTCCTACAATGAGCAGTTCTTC.

The V gene is TRBV19, the J gene TRBJ2-3, with 11 bases that match TRBD2. The V gene's germline CDR1 is LNHDA and CDR2 SQIVND (reference sequence). CDR3 size: 13 residues. Written as DNA, the CDR3 is TGTAGTACGGCTAGCGGGAGGCCAGATACGCAGTATTTT. As protein: CSTASGRPDTQYF.

The rearrangement joins TRBV6-5 to TRBJ2-7, with 9 bases aligning to TRBD1. Trimming took 6 bases from V and 4 from J; bases not matched to a gene: 7. There are 14 residues in the CDR3. Per germline, CDR1 MNHEY and CDR2 SVGAGI. CDR3 DNA: TGTGCCAGCAGCGGACAGGGGAGTGTGTACGAGCAGTACTTC. This translates into CASSGQGSVYEQYF.

The genes are TRBV18 and TRBJ1-1; D gene uncertain. In germline, CDR1 is KGHSH, CDR2 LQKENI. This CDR3 is built from 13 residues. Trimming pared 2 bases from V and 7 bases from J, leaving 11 bases between. CDR3 sequence (DNA): TGTGCCAGCTCACCAAAATCGACGCTTGAAGCTTTCTTT. Its protein is CASSPKSTLEAFF.

The chain links TRBV11-2 to TRBJ1-2, with unresolved D. Trimming shortened V by 0 bases and J by 8 bases, and 10 bases separated the two germline ends. The germline gives CDR1 SGHAT, CDR2 FQNNGV. The CDR3 is made up of 13 amino acids. The DNA of the CDR3 is TGTGCCAGCAGCTTAGATCCGTCGGGGGGCTACACCTTC. Its translation: CASSLDPSGGYTF. The variable domain in full, completed from reference TRBV11-2 and TRBJ1-2, reads EAGVAQSPRYKIIEKRQSVAFWCNPISGHATLYWYQQILGQGPKLLIQFQNNGVVDDSQLPKDRFSAERLKGVDSTLKIQPAKLEDSAVYLCASSLDPSGGYTFGSGTRLTVV.

The chain has TRBV10-3 and TRBJ1-2; a possible D gene is TRBD1 (5 bases). The CDR3 has 13 amino acids. CDR1 is ENHRY and CDR2 is SYGVKD in the germline V gene. Trimming cost V 2 bases and J 4 bases, with 8 bases left between them. The CDR3 sequence: CAISEDRGYGYTF. The CDR3 nucleotides read TGTGCCATCAGTGAGGACAGAGGCTATGGCTACACCTTC.

The rearrangement joins TRBV28 to TRBJ1-1; 7 bases line up with TRBD1. The CDR3 loop spans 16 amino acids. Germline V lookup: CDR1 MDHEN, CDR2 SYDVKM. The V segment lost 6 bases and the J segment 3 bases; nucleotides outside the gene matches: 13. CDR3 amino acids: CASRNPGDSVYTEAFF. CDR3 nucleotides: TGTGCCAGCAGGAACCCCGGGGACAGTGTTTACACTGAAGCTTTCTTT.

This clone was counted between two and nine times. This rearrangement joins TRBV5-5 to TRBJ1-1; 7 nucleotides match TRBD1. Germline CDR1 and CDR2: SGHKS and YYEKEE (reference sequence). J gave up 11 bases and V 4 bases, and 5 bases lay outside the gene matches. This CDR3 has 11 residues. The CDR3 loop reads CASSRDSLAFF. The CDR3 DNA reads as TGTGCCAGCAGCCGGGACAGCCTGGCTTTCTTT.

The V and J genes are TRBV7-9 and TRBJ1-4; 8 bases fit TRBD1. Unmatched junction bases numbered 9, after V lost 7 bases and J lost 5 bases. Germline assignment: CDR1 SEHNR and CDR2 FQNEAQ (reference sequence). CDR3 length equals 15 residues. The CDR3 nucleotides read TGTGCCAGCATCAAAGGGAACAGGGGGAATGAAAAACTGTTTTTT. As protein: CASIKGNRGNEKLFF. Drawing the rest from reference TRBV7-9 and TRBJ1-4, the complete variable domain is DTGVSQNPRHKITKRGQNVTFRCDPISEHNRLYWYRQTLGQGPEFLTYFQNEAQLEKSRLLSDRFSAERPKGSFSTLEIQRTEQGDSAMYLCASIKGNRGNEKLFFGSGTQLSVL.

V is TRBV2 and J is TRBJ1-3; D unresolved. The V gene lost 2 bases and the J gene lost 0 bases, with 2 bases spanning the gap. This CDR3 has 13 residues. CDR1 is SNHLY, CDR2 FYNNEI, per germline. CDR3 sequence (DNA): TGTGCCAGCAGTGAATTCTCTGGAAACACCATATATTTT. Residues: CASSEFSGNTIYF.

This chain links TRBV4-2 with TRBJ1-2; D is uncertain. The CDR3 is made up of 14 amino acids. Germline CDR1 LGHNA, CDR2 YNFKEQ. V lost 0 bases, J lost 8 bases, and 13 bases lay in between. The CDR3 DNA reads as TGTGCCAGCAGCCAAGATGTAAGGGATAGAGGCTACACCTTC. Translating it yields CASSQDVRDRGYTF.

This chain connects TRBV2 to TRBJ1-5; the D is unclear. This CDR3 is 13 amino acids long. V was clipped by 6 bases and J by 7 bases, with 13 bases between them. Germline V gene data show CDR1 as SNHLY and CDR2 as FYNNEI. CDR3 coding DNA: TGTGCCAGCAGCTGGAAATGGGAGCAGCCCCAGCATTTT. It yields the protein CASSWKWEQPQHF.

J is TRBJ2-3 and V is TRBV5-4, with a tentative D call TRBD1 (6 bases). V lost 3 bases to trimming and J lost 3 bases, with 17 bases between them. The germline gives CDR1 SGHNT, CDR2 YYREEE (reference sequence). This CDR3 has 16 residues. The CDR3 here is CASSSQQGTGTDTQYF. CDR3 coding DNA: TGTGCCAGCAGCTCTCAACAGGGAACGGGTACAGATACGCAGTATTTT.

This clone was recorded a few times. The chain is built from TRBV27 and TRBJ2-7, with 9 bases identical to TRBD1. This CDR3 is built from 14 residues. J lost 5 bases, V lost 6 bases, and 8 bases had no gene match. Germline loops: CDR1 MNHEY, CDR2 SMNVEV (reference sequence). CDR3: CASRRRDRVHEQYF. The CDR3 bases are TGTGCCAGCAGGCGTCGGGACAGGGTCCACGAGCAGTACTTC.

The genes are TRBV30 and TRBJ1-4; no firm D call. CDR1 is GTSNPN, CDR2 SVGIG, per germline (reference sequence). With 0 bases removed from V and 7 bases from J, the gap between germline ends came to 3 bases. The CDR3 contains 11 residues. CDR3 in amino acids: CAWSVSEKLFF. DNA for the CDR3: TGTGCCTGGAGTGTATCTGAAAAACTGTTTTTT.

V usage is TRBV7-8 and J usage is TRBJ2-1; 13 bases fit TRBD2. The CDR3 is made up of 17 amino acids. With V trimmed by 1 base and J by 3 bases, 3 bases remained unmatched. The germline CDR1 and CDR2 sequences are SGHVS and FQNEAQ. CDR3 residues: CASSLGLAGGIYNEQFF. In DNA, the CDR3 is TGTGCCAGCAGCTTAGGACTAGCGGGGGGAATCTACAATGAGCAGTTCTTC.

This chain connects TRBV28 to TRBJ2-7; no firm D call. Looked up from germline, CDR1 is MDHEN and CDR2 is SYDVKM. The CDR3 sequence is 12 residues long. V lost 4 bases, J lost 4 bases, and 8 bases lay in between. This chain's CDR3 is CASSSPAYEQYF. The CDR3 bases are TGTGCCAGCAGTTCGCCGGCATACGAGCAGTACTTC.

The chain recombines TRBV3-1 (or the pseudogene TRBV3-2) with TRBJ1-3; D is uncertain. Germline V gene data show CDR1 as LGHDT and CDR2 as YNNKEL (reference sequence). The CDR3 runs 16 residues. Trimming cost V 0 bases and J 2 bases, with 11 bases left between them. CDR3 amino acids: CASSQDYRPPGNTIYF. The DNA of the CDR3 is TGTGCCAGCAGCCAAGATTACCGCCCCCCTGGAAACACCATATATTTT.

V is TRBV19 and J is TRBJ1-6, with 7 bases lining up with TRBD1. The CDR3 length is 13 residues. J gave up 6 bases and V 7 bases, and 3 bases lay outside the gene matches. Germline-derived CDR1 and CDR2 are LNHDA and SQIVND (reference sequence). The CDR3 coding sequence is TGTGCCAGTAAGGAGGGGGCTAATTCACCCCTCCACTTT. It yields the protein CASKEGANSPLHF.